This T cell receptor (beta chain) was recovered during a study of cytomegalovirus exposure and HLA in healthy donors. The study's findings and limits: CMV serostatus alone was available as immune exposure information.

Primers included in the PCR were 60 Vbeta and 13 Jbeta primers. The data were produced by immunoSEQ multiplex PCR, yet TCRdb's version contains in-frame clones alone and is incomplete. The repertoire holds about 150,000 clones, with under 90% as singletons. Germline CDR1 MGHRA, CDR2 YSYEKL. CDR3 length: 14 residues. Trimming cost V 1 base and J 1 base; bases outside gene matches: 0. To note about this clone: No antigen is known for it.

The chain combines TRBV4-1 with TRBJ2-7; the match to TRBD2 covers 8 bases. The receptor was derived from a boy aged 2 to 9 in good health and CMV-seronegative. The sample was PBMCs. In nucleotides, the CDR3 is TGCGCCAGCAGCCAAGCGGGAGGGTCCTACGAGCAGTACTTC. This sequence encodes CASSQAGGSYEQYF.